The present T cell receptor beta chain was sequenced within a study of T cell responses to AZD1222 COVID-19 vaccine. TCRdb keeps only in-frame clones here, not all; method: immunoSEQ multiplex PCR. The sample lists roughly 150,000 clones, about 93% seen once, with 5.1% in the top ten. The CDR3 has 14 amino acids. V lost 10 bases and J lost 3, with 19 bases in between. CDR1 and CDR2 (germline): MNHEY, SMNVEV (reference sequence). As to this clone: The antigen remains undetermined.

Study results and limitations: Regions 160-218 and 743-854 dominated among vaccine-associated CD4 TCRs spanning spike. Breadth and depth of Spike-specific TCRs rose after two AZD1222 doses.

The sample consisted of peripheral blood, taken on day 0 of AZD1222 vaccination. The chain is built from TRBV27 and TRBJ2-7; a weak D match, TRBD1 (5 bases). This TCR derives from an adult in good health. In DNA form, the CDR3 reads TGTGCCACCCATAGACAAGGGGCCAGCTACGAGCAGTACTTC. Protein sequence: CATHRQGASYEQYF.